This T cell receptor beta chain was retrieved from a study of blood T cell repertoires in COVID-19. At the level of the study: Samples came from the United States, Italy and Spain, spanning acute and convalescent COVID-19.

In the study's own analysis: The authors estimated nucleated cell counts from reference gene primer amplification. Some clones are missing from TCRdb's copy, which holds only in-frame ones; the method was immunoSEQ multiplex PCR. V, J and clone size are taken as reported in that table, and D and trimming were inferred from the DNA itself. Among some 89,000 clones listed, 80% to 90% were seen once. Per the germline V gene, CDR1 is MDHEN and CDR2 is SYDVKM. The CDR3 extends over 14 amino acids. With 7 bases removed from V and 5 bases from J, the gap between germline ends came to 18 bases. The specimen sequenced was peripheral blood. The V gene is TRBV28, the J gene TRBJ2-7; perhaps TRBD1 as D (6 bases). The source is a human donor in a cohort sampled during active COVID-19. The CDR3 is CASILQGRPHEQYF. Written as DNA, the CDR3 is TGTGCCAGCATTCTACAGGGAAGGCCTCACGAGCAGTACTTC.